This T cell receptor beta chain was recorded in a study of cytomegalovirus exposure and HLA in healthy donors. Study outcomes and limitations: Follow-up analysis seemed to connect common viral pathogens with several of the most significant clusters identified. Per published reports, the classifier diagnosed cytomegalovirus status with high specificity and sensitivity. Per a later analysis, about 17,000 TCR beta sequences showed association with HLA alleles at 0.05 false discovery rate.

The germline CDR1 and CDR2 sequences are SGDLS and YYNGEE. This CDR3 region has 13 residues. The V end lost 2 bases, the J end lost 7 bases, and 12 bases lay between the germline ends. Points on this clone: The antigen is not known.

Vbeta (60) and Jbeta (13) primers were used in the PCR. Only in-frame clones appear in the TCRdb table, and some are missing; sequencing was by immunoSEQ multiplex PCR. The data hold some 120,000 clones, with 15% to 20% observed a single time. The receptor comes from a female donor in good health and CMV-seropositive. Specimen: PBMCs. The gene calls are TRBV9 and TRBJ1-1, with D perhaps TRBD1 (5 bases). This CDR3 reads CASSVGGFSEAFF. The CDR3 nucleotides are TGTGCCAGCAGCGTGGGGGGGTTTAGTGAAGCTTTCTTT.